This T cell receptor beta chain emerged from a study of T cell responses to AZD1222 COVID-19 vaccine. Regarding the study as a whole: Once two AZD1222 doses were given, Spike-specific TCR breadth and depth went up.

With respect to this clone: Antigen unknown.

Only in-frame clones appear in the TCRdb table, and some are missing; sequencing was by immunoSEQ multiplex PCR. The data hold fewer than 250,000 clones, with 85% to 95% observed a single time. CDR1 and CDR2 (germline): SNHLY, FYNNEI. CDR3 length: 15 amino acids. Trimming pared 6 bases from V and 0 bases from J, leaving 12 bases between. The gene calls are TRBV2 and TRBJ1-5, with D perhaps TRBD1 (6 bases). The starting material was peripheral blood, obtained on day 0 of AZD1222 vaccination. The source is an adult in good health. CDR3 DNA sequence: TGTGCCAGCAGCCCGGGGGCATCTAGCAATCAGCCCCAGCATTTT. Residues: CASSPGASSNQPQHF.